What follows are 9 T cell receptor beta chains derived from one specimen sequenced in a study of blood T cells in healthy people across ages. Sample-barcoded 5' priming and a J-beta primer mix drove a second PCR of roughly 6 to 12 cycles. MiXCR was run by TCRdb on the 5' RACE reads, yielding one entry per CDR3 protein. Of about 620,000 distinct CDR3 sequences listed, over 20% were seen once; the top ten hold roughly 3.9%. The material sequenced was blood. These receptors all stem from a man aged 65 to 79 in good health.

This clonotype was observed a handful of times. V usage is TRBV5-1 and J usage is TRBJ2-5; D not certain. With 0 bases removed from V and 2 bases from J, the gap between germline ends came to 11 bases. The CDR3 is 15 amino acids. Germline CDR1 SGHRS, CDR2 YFSETQ. CDR3 loop: CASSLGSVGQETQYF. In DNA, the CDR3 is TGCGCCAGCAGCTTGGGTTCGGTTGGACAAGAGACCCAGTACTTC.

J is TRBJ1-1 and V is TRBV19, with D perhaps TRBD1 (5 bases). This CDR3 is built from 13 residues. V gave up 6 bases and J gave up 6 bases, with 14 bases separating them. Germline V gene data show CDR1 as LNHDA and CDR2 as SQIVND (reference sequence). The DNA of the CDR3 is TGTGCCAGTAGCCACGGGCAGGGCTCTGAAGCTTTCTTT. This sequence encodes CASSHGQGSEAFF.

CDR3 DNA: TGTGCCAGCAGCCAAAGAGGGACTACCTCCTACAATGAGCAGTTCTTC. Its protein product is CASSQRGTTSYNEQFF. The chain employs TRBV7-3 and TRBJ2-1; 7 bases agree with TRBD2. Trimming cost V 5 bases and J 0 bases; bases outside gene matches: 7. The germline V gene has CDR1 SGHTA and CDR2 FQGTGA. This CDR3 is 16 amino acids long.

In this sample, this clonotype turned up once. Since a much larger clone is just one base distant, this may be a read error. CDR3 DNA: TGTGCCAGCAGCACTTCTAGGCTAGGCGTCAATGAGCAGTTCTTC. Translating gives CASSTSRLGVNEQFF. The V gene is TRBV12-3 or TRBV12-4, the J gene TRBJ2-1; D is undetermined. V was shortened by 6 bases and J by 6 bases, with 18 bases between the two germline ends. This CDR3 spans 15 amino acids.

V is TRBV4-3 and J is TRBJ1-2, with TRBD1 matching over 7 bases. The CDR3 has 16 amino acids. In germline, CDR1 is LGHNA, CDR2 YSLEER. Unmatched junction bases numbered 10, after V lost 4 bases and J lost 2 bases. CDR3 coding DNA: TGCGCCAGCAGCCCGGAACCGGGACAGAACAACTATGGCTACACCTTC. Translation gives CASSPEPGQNNYGYTF.

This clonotype has a count of ten or more. V is TRBV29-1 and J is TRBJ2-7; a weak D match, TRBD2 (5 bases). Trimming shortened V by 4 bases and J by 4 bases, and 11 bases separated the two germline ends. Germline V CDR1 and CDR2: SQVTM, ANQGSEA. The CDR3 covers 12 residues. DNA for the CDR3: TGCAGCGTTGCATCAGGAGGTTACGAGCAGTACTTC. Its translation is CSVASGGYEQYF.

This clonotype was recorded a few times. The chain combines TRBV5-5 with TRBJ2-3; 9 bases fit TRBD1. The germline V gene has CDR1 SGHKS and CDR2 YYEKEE (reference sequence). The CDR3 length is 15 residues. Losses at the gene ends were 0 bases for V and 3 bases for J; bases not matched to a gene: 2. The CDR3: CASSLDRGLTDTQYF. The CDR3 DNA follows: TGTGCCAGCAGCTTGGACAGGGGGCTAACAGATACGCAGTATTTT.

The V call is TRBV20-1, the J call TRBJ2-1, with D hard to call. Germline CDR1 and CDR2: DFQATT and SNEGSKA (reference sequence). Trimming cost V 2 bases and J 7 bases, with 9 bases left between them. This CDR3 has 12 amino acids. The CDR3 spells CSARSVGNEQFF. Written as DNA, the CDR3 is TGCAGTGCTAGATCTGTAGGGAATGAGCAGTTCTTC.

The genes are TRBV10-1 and TRBJ2-2; 11 bases align to TRBD2. Per the germline V gene, CDR1 is WNHNN and CDR2 is SYGVQD (reference sequence). V lost 2 bases and J lost 4; bases outside the gene matches: 3. This CDR3 is built from 16 residues. In DNA form, the CDR3 reads TGCGCCAGCAGTGAGGGACTAGCGGGCGTCACCGGGGAGCTGTTTTTT. Translating it yields CASSEGLAGVTGELFF.